This T cell receptor beta chain was obtained from a study of beta chain features in type 1 diabetes. Study background: All samples together contributed around 98,000,000 sorted cells for examination.

The table lists this clone with a few counts. The antigen remains undetermined. Germline lookup yields CDR1 ENHRY and CDR2 SYGVKD. With V trimmed by 10 bases and J by 5 bases, 5 bases remained unmatched. The CDR3 is 12 amino acids. Study results and caveats: There was no resolution here of whether HLA type influences TCRB rearrangement. Amplification by PCR could prefer shorter templates, with the same effect in patients and controls.

What was sequenced were expressed TCRB transcripts, since all of the isolated RNA had been reverse transcribed. Assay: immunoSEQ multiplex PCR; the TCRdb copy retains only in-frame clones and omits some. This sample carries about 350,000 clones, less than 20% of them seen once, and the ten largest clones take roughly 0.045%. The origin of this receptor is a woman younger than 30 in good health. V and J are TRBV10-3 and TRBJ1-2; 9 nucleotides agree with TRBD1. Sequences were obtained from naive CD4+ T cells from blood. The CDR3 loop is CATGTGLYGYTF. DNA for the CDR3: TGTGCCACCGGGACAGGGCTTTATGGCTACACCTTC.